This TCR beta chain emerged from a study of vaccination and CD4 T cells after COVID-19. By sample fraction, this clonotype is medium-sized. Its antigen is unknown. The Oncomine TCR Beta short-read assay generated sequence data from the DNA of cultured CD4+ T cells. TCRdb used MiXCR to reprocess the PCR reads, holding one entry per CDR3 protein. The sample consists of 24,000 or so distinct CDR3 sequences, 58% of them appearing once. Germline V gene sequence: CDR1 MNHNS, CDR2 SASEGT. CDR3 length equals 14 residues. J gave up 3 bases and V 6 bases, and 2 bases lay outside the gene matches. Stated treatment: roughly 10-day PBMC culture with coronavirus spike peptide pools or control peptides (ViraFEST assay).

This sequence was found in a human donor who had recovered from COVID-19. The rearrangement links TRBV6-1 to TRBJ2-2; TRBD1 aligns across 9 bases. Material: CD4+ T cells from blood, cultured in vitro. CDR3 nucleotides: TGTGCCAGCAGACAGGGGGCCGACACCGGGGAGCTGTTTTTT. Its protein is CASRQGADTGELFF.